This T cell receptor beta chain was captured by sequencing in a study of T cell repertoires in cytomegalovirus infection. This clonotype was seen repeatedly, ten times or more. Its antigen is still unknown. General study findings and limits: Across the ex vivo response, the dominant clonotypes were HLA-C-restricted CMV-specific TCR beta clonotypes.

TCRdb reprocessed the reads via MiXCR and lists one record per CDR3 protein. The sample shows more than 200,000 distinct CDR3 sequences, roughly 10% of them seen only once. The CDR3 length is 15 residues. CDR1 and CDR2 (germline): SGHTA, FQGNSA. Trimming took off 5 bases at V and 3 bases at J, with 14 bases between the two ends. The sequenced material came from PBMCs. V is TRBV7-2 and J is TRBJ1-5, with a weak D call TRBD1 (5 bases). The origin of this receptor is a human donor in good health (CMV status not recorded). Some clones in this sample may be carry-over from other donors' samples. CDR3 residues: CASSPPGGYNQPQHF. CDR3 nucleotide sequence: TGTGCCAGCAGCCCGCCCGGGGGTTACAATCAGCCCCAGCATTTT.